The source of this TCR beta chain is a study of T cell responses to AZD1222 COVID-19 vaccine. A single count supports this clone. The table came from immunoSEQ multiplex PCR; TCRdb's copy has only in-frame clones and leaves some out. This sample has fewer than 150,000 clones, with around nine tenths found just once. The CDR3 loop spans 13 amino acids. Trimming stripped 0 bases from V and 1 base from J, with 6 bases between. CDR1 and CDR2 (germline): SQVTM, ANQGSEA. The chain combines TRBV29-1 with TRBJ1-1, with D unresolved. This sequence was found in an adult in good health. Sequenced material: peripheral blood, taken on day 0 of AZD1222 vaccination. The CDR3 sequence is CSVEDQWNTEAFF. CDR3 in DNA: TGCAGCGTTGAAGATCAATGGAACACTGAAGCTTTCTTT.